The rows below give T cell receptor beta chains drawn from one sample of a study of T-cell reconstitution after alpha-beta-depleted transplantation in children. TCRdb analysed the PCR reads with MiXCR anew, one entry per CDR3 protein. The sample includes 450,000 to 500,000 distinct CDR3 sequences, around 13% seen only once; the top ten take more than 5.5%. Sequenced material: PBMCs from the stem cell graft donor, taken from the stem cell graft. These receptor sequences come from a human donor who donated a stem cell graft to a child with combined immunodeficiency. The CDR3 runs from the conserved cysteine through the conserved F or W. Fields, in order: V gene, J gene, D gene, clone size, CDR3 protein, CDR3 DNA. D genes are given only for firm matches. Clone size is stated in some rows and not others, as once, few, many or a class when expanded.

v_gene: TRBV28; j_gene: TRBJ1-1; d_gene: -; abundance: many; CDR3aa: CASSLRTVEAFF; CDR3nt: TGTGCCAGCAGTTTACGGACAGTTGAAGCTTTCTTT
v_gene: TRBV7-7; j_gene: TRBJ2-5; d_gene: TRBD1; abundance: -; CDR3aa: CASSSGTGGPLETQYF; CDR3nt: TGTGCCAGCAGCTCCGGGACAGGGGGCCCCTTGGAGACCCAGTACTTC
v_gene: TRBV6-5; j_gene: TRBJ2-5; d_gene: -; abundance: -; CDR3aa: CASSYSDSLQETQYF; CDR3nt: TGTGCCAGCAGTTACTCTGACAGTCTCCAAGAGACCCAGTACTTC
v_gene: TRBV20-1; j_gene: TRBJ2-7; d_gene: -; abundance: -; CDR3aa: CSARRPTGPGAYEQYF; CDR3nt: TGCAGTGCTAGAAGACCCACAGGTCCTGGGGCTTACGAGCAGTACTTC
v_gene: TRBV6-4; j_gene: TRBJ1-2; d_gene: -; abundance: -; CDR3aa: CASSVRDLKGVNGYTF; CDR3nt: TGTGCCAGCAGTGTCCGGGACCTCAAAGGGGTGAATGGCTACACCTTC
v_gene: TRBV24-1; j_gene: TRBJ2-3; d_gene: -; abundance: few; CDR3aa: CATSDPAYPSTDTQYF; CDR3nt: TGTGCCACCAGTGATCCCGCGTACCCGAGCACAGATACGCAGTATTTT
v_gene: TRBV24-1; j_gene: TRBJ2-1; d_gene: TRBD2; abundance: few; CDR3aa: CATSDIRLAGGYNEQFF; CDR3nt: TGTGCCACCAGTGATATTCGACTAGCGGGAGGGTACAATGAGCAGTTCTTC
v_gene: TRBV10-3; j_gene: TRBJ2-7; d_gene: TRBD1; abundance: many; CDR3aa: CASGQGAYEQYF; CDR3nt: TGTGCCAGCGGACAGGGGGCATACGAGCAGTACTTC
v_gene: TRBV12-3/TRBV12-4; j_gene: TRBJ2-5; d_gene: TRBD1; abundance: -; CDR3aa: CASSLTGTGRSETQYF; CDR3nt: TGTGCCAGCAGTCTCACCGGGACAGGGAGGTCGGAGACCCAGTACTTC
v_gene: TRBV20-1; j_gene: TRBJ2-7; d_gene: -; abundance: -; CDR3aa: CSARDVRGYEQYF; CDR3nt: TGCAGTGCTAGAGATGTGAGGGGTTACGAGCAGTACTTC
v_gene: TRBV7-2; j_gene: TRBJ2-1; d_gene: -; abundance: many; CDR3aa: CASSRLLFGEQFF; CDR3nt: TGTGCCAGCAGCCGGCTCCTATTTGGTGAGCAGTTCTTC
v_gene: TRBV4-3; j_gene: TRBJ2-1; d_gene: TRBD2; abundance: -; CDR3aa: CASSLGDGGNGDEQFF; CDR3nt: TGCGCCAGCAGCCTAGGTGACGGGGGGAACGGCGATGAGCAGTTCTTC
v_gene: TRBV18; j_gene: TRBJ2-4; d_gene: -; abundance: -; CDR3aa: CASSPRAGDIQYF; CDR3nt: TGTGCCAGCTCACCACGCGCCGGAGACATTCAGTACTTC
v_gene: TRBV7-8; j_gene: TRBJ2-1; d_gene: -; abundance: -; CDR3aa: CASSLFSNNEQFF; CDR3nt: TGTGCCAGCAGCTTATTCAGTAACAATGAGCAGTTCTTC
v_gene: TRBV27; j_gene: TRBJ2-1; d_gene: TRBD1; abundance: few; CDR3aa: CASRPGGQGNEQFF; CDR3nt: TGTGCCAGCAGACCGGGGGGACAGGGCAATGAGCAGTTCTTC
v_gene: TRBV18; j_gene: TRBJ2-1; d_gene: TRBD2; abundance: many; CDR3aa: CASSPRTTSGGDNEQFF; CDR3nt: TGTGCCAGCTCACCACGGACCACTAGCGGGGGGGACAATGAGCAGTTCTTC
v_gene: TRBV27; j_gene: TRBJ2-7; d_gene: TRBD2; abundance: few; CDR3aa: CASRQSGRVYEQYF; CDR3nt: TGTGCCAGCAGACAAAGCGGGAGGGTCTACGAGCAGTACTTC
v_gene: TRBV7-2; j_gene: TRBJ2-7; d_gene: -; abundance: -; CDR3aa: CASSLAQYEQYF; CDR3nt: TGTGCCAGCAGCTTAGCGCAGTACGAGCAGTACTTC
v_gene: TRBV2; j_gene: TRBJ1-4; d_gene: -; abundance: -; CDR3aa: CASSGGKTLFF; CDR3nt: TGTGCCAGCAGTGGAGGTAAAACACTGTTTTTT
v_gene: TRBV9; j_gene: TRBJ2-1; d_gene: TRBD2; abundance: -; CDR3aa: CASSVDGGRPWSEQFF; CDR3nt: TGTGCCAGCAGCGTAGATGGCGGGAGACCCTGGAGTGAGCAGTTCTTC
v_gene: TRBV4-3; j_gene: TRBJ2-6; d_gene: -; abundance: many; CDR3aa: CASSPGDGPGANVLTF; CDR3nt: TGCGCCAGCAGCCCAGGGGATGGTCCTGGGGCCAACGTCCTGACTTTC
v_gene: TRBV12-3/TRBV12-4; j_gene: TRBJ2-2; d_gene: -; abundance: -; CDR3aa: CASSLPSTLTGELFF; CDR3nt: TGTGCCAGCAGTTTACCGAGCACTTTGACCGGGGAGCTGTTTTTT
v_gene: TRBV9; j_gene: TRBJ2-5; d_gene: -; abundance: few; CDR3aa: CASSVGGAPSGTQYF; CDR3nt: TGTGCCAGCAGCGTAGGGGGGGCCCCTAGCGGGACCCAGTACTTC
v_gene: TRBV20-1; j_gene: TRBJ2-5; d_gene: TRBD1; abundance: few; CDR3aa: CSAIGGQGAILIEETQYF; CDR3nt: TGCAGTGCTATAGGGGGACAGGGGGCAATTTTGATTGAAGAGACCCAGTACTTC
v_gene: TRBV10-3; j_gene: TRBJ2-7; d_gene: -; abundance: few; CDR3aa: CAISEPQGSYEQYF; CDR3nt: TGTGCCATCAGTGAGCCGCAGGGATCCTACGAGCAGTACTTC
v_gene: TRBV12-3/TRBV12-4; j_gene: TRBJ2-6; d_gene: -; abundance: -; CDR3aa: CASSPTQRGLGANVLTF; CDR3nt: TGTGCCAGCAGTCCTACTCAGCGAGGGTTGGGGGCCAACGTCCTGACTTTC
v_gene: TRBV28; j_gene: TRBJ1-1; d_gene: -; abundance: -; CDR3aa: CASRTLGAGGTEAFF; CDR3nt: TGTGCCAGCAGGACCCTCGGGGCGGGAGGCACTGAAGCTTTCTTT
v_gene: TRBV9; j_gene: TRBJ2-7; d_gene: -; abundance: -; CDR3aa: CASSVGQGQSYEQYF; CDR3nt: TGTGCCAGCAGCGTAGGGCAGGGACAATCCTACGAGCAGTACTTC
v_gene: TRBV11-1; j_gene: TRBJ2-3; d_gene: TRBD2; abundance: few; CDR3aa: CASSSLAGGWVWAPDTQYF; CDR3nt: TGTGCCAGCAGCTCACTAGCGGGGGGGTGGGTTTGGGCTCCAGATACGCAGTATTTT
v_gene: TRBV6-4; j_gene: TRBJ1-2; d_gene: TRBD1; abundance: few; CDR3aa: CASSDSGQGTARYTF; CDR3nt: TGTGCCAGCAGTGACTCGGGACAGGGGACGGCCCGCTACACCTTC
v_gene: TRBV4-3; j_gene: TRBJ2-3; d_gene: -; abundance: many; CDR3aa: CASSQHTGRQDTQYF; CDR3nt: TGCGCCAGCAGCCAACATACAGGACGGCAAGATACGCAGTATTTT
v_gene: TRBV6-5; j_gene: TRBJ2-2; d_gene: -; abundance: many; CDR3aa: CASGIAGTGELFF; CDR3nt: TGTGCCAGCGGGATAGCAGGCACCGGGGAGCTGTTTTTT
v_gene: TRBV21-1; j_gene: TRBJ2-5; d_gene: -; abundance: many; CDR3aa: CASTYGRGGTQYF; CDR3nt: TGTGCCAGCACCTATGGACGAGGGGGGACCCAGTACTTC
v_gene: TRBV24-1; j_gene: TRBJ2-7; d_gene: -; abundance: many; CDR3aa: CATSDLSSAEQYF; CDR3nt: TGTGCCACCAGTGATTTGAGTAGCGCCGAGCAGTACTTC
v_gene: TRBV7-8; j_gene: TRBJ2-2; d_gene: TRBD1; abundance: few; CDR3aa: CASSPTTGWGTGELFF; CDR3nt: TGTGCCAGCAGCCCCACGACAGGGTGGGGCACCGGGGAGCTGTTTTTT
v_gene: TRBV3-1; j_gene: TRBJ1-1; d_gene: -; abundance: few; CDR3aa: CASSQEAGTIGAFF; CDR3nt: TGTGCCAGCAGCCAAGAAGCAGGCACAATAGGAGCTTTCTTT
v_gene: TRBV6-6; j_gene: TRBJ2-4; d_gene: -; abundance: few; CDR3aa: CASRRDARAYF; CDR3nt: TGTGCCAGCAGGCGGGACGCCCGTGCCTACTTC
v_gene: TRBV2; j_gene: TRBJ2-4; d_gene: -; abundance: few; CDR3aa: CASSFQDTWMRLAKNIQYF; CDR3nt: TGTGCCAGCAGTTTTCAAGACACCTGGATGCGACTAGCCAAAAACATTCAGTACTTC
v_gene: TRBV29-1; j_gene: TRBJ2-7; d_gene: TRBD1; abundance: many; CDR3aa: CSVPRDRAPYEQYF; CDR3nt: TGCAGCGTACCCCGGGACAGGGCACCCTACGAGCAGTACTTC
v_gene: TRBV27; j_gene: TRBJ2-1; d_gene: -; abundance: few; CDR3aa: CASSPYGLGPAGNEQFF; CDR3nt: TGTGCCAGCAGTCCCTACGGACTGGGGCCGGCGGGCAATGAGCAGTTCTTC
v_gene: TRBV6-2/TRBV6-3; j_gene: TRBJ2-2; d_gene: TRBD1; abundance: -; CDR3aa: CASRGTNRGRTGELFF; CDR3nt: TGTGCCAGCAGGGGTACGAACAGGGGGCGGACCGGGGAGCTGTTTTTT
v_gene: TRBV18; j_gene: TRBJ2-1; d_gene: -; abundance: few; CDR3aa: CASSGLDWTKPGYNEQFF; CDR3nt: TGTGCCAGCTCCGGCCTGGACTGGACAAAACCGGGCTACAATGAGCAGTTCTTC
v_gene: TRBV30; j_gene: TRBJ2-1; d_gene: -; abundance: -; CDR3aa: CAWSVSGEQFF; CDR3nt: TGTGCCTGGAGTGTAAGCGGAGAGCAGTTCTTC
v_gene: TRBV19; j_gene: TRBJ2-2; d_gene: -; abundance: many; CDR3aa: CASSAGTINTGELFF; CDR3nt: TGTGCCAGTAGCGCCGGGACAATAAACACCGGGGAGCTGTTTTTT
v_gene: TRBV30; j_gene: TRBJ1-1; d_gene: -; abundance: -; CDR3aa: CAWRDTENTEAFF; CDR3nt: TGTGCCTGGCGGGACACCGAGAACACTGAAGCTTTCTTT